This paragraph reports one T cell receptor beta chain. This entry is derived from a study of blood T cell repertoires in COVID-19. Libraries were prepared by immunoSEQ multiplex PCR; TCRdb keeps only in-frame clonotypes and omits some of them. Counted here are over 130,000 clones, roughly nine tenths occurring once; the ten biggest clones make up about 2.5%. The receptor's source is a human donor with COVID-19, enrolled during active disease. The donor label of this sample is uncertain. Sequencing was performed on peripheral blood.

CDR3 residues: CSVSSGGETQYF. In nucleotides, the CDR3 is TGCAGCGTTTCTAGCGGGGGGGAGACCCAGTACTTC. The chain couples TRBV29-1 to TRBJ2-5; 11 bases map to TRBD2. V shed 5 bases, J shed 5 bases, and the junction held 1 base outside the gene matches. The CDR3 loop spans 12 amino acids. Germline V lookup: CDR1 SQVTM, CDR2 ANQGSEA.